The rows below give T cell receptor beta chains drawn from one sample of a study of T-cell memory formation after mild COVID-19. TCRdb re-analysed the 5' RACE reads in MiXCR, keeping a single row per CDR3 protein. Of 350,000 to 500,000 distinct CDR3 sequences listed, less than 25% are singletons. Sequencing was performed on PBMCs or a T cell subset sorted from them (not recorded which). These receptor sequences come from an adult woman who had mild COVID-19 (a few samples of this study predate the infection). Cell type and time point are not known. Each CDR3 is given with its conserved first and last residue. The D gene is left open where the match is weak. Expanded clones get a size class; other rows say once, few or many, or leave the size out.

d_gene: NA; v_gene: TRBV7-9; j_gene: TRBJ1-1; abundance: many; CDR3nt: TGTGCCAGCAGCTTAGAATCAGGGCGGAGGACTGAAGCTTTCTTT; CDR3aa: CASSLESGRRTEAFF
d_gene: NA; v_gene: TRBV20-1; j_gene: TRBJ2-7; abundance: NA; CDR3nt: TGCAGTGCTAAACAGGGCGGGACTGTTGCCTACGAGCAGTACTTC; CDR3aa: CSAKQGGTVAYEQYF
d_gene: NA; v_gene: TRBV7-9; j_gene: TRBJ2-5; abundance: NA; CDR3nt: TGTGCCAGCAGCTTAGCAAGGTGGTACCAAGAGACCCAGTACTTC; CDR3aa: CASSLARWYQETQYF
d_gene: NA; v_gene: TRBV20-1; j_gene: TRBJ1-4; abundance: few; CDR3nt: TGCAGTGCTAGTCGAGGGACGTTTAATGAAAAACTGTTTTTT; CDR3aa: CSASRGTFNEKLFF
d_gene: NA; v_gene: TRBV25-1; j_gene: TRBJ1-1; abundance: NA; CDR3nt: TGTGCCAGCAGTGACTCCTCCGGGGGCCCCCTTAACACTGAAGCTTTCTTT; CDR3aa: CASSDSSGGPLNTEAFF
d_gene: NA; v_gene: TRBV2; j_gene: TRBJ2-3; abundance: few; CDR3nt: TGTGCCAGCGACAAGGACAGAAGAGGCATCACAGATACGCAGTATTTT; CDR3aa: CASDKDRRGITDTQYF
d_gene: NA; v_gene: TRBV5-5; j_gene: TRBJ2-1; abundance: NA; CDR3nt: TGTGCCAGCAGCTTGGCCCGTCAGGGCAATGAGCAGTTCTTC; CDR3aa: CASSLARQGNEQFF
d_gene: TRBD2; v_gene: TRBV7-3; j_gene: TRBJ2-1; abundance: few; CDR3nt: TGTGCCAGCAGCCCAGGGACTAGCGGGAGTGGGCAGTTCTTC; CDR3aa: CASSPGTSGSGQFF
d_gene: NA; v_gene: TRBV6-5; j_gene: TRBJ1-3; abundance: NA; CDR3nt: TGTGCCAGCAGCCAAGGGTTCTCTGGAAACACCATATATTTT; CDR3aa: CASSQGFSGNTIYF
d_gene: NA; v_gene: TRBV12-3/TRBV12-4; j_gene: TRBJ1-5; abundance: NA; CDR3nt: TGTGCCAGCAGTTTTTACAGGGATCGCAATCAGCCCCAGCATTTT; CDR3aa: CASSFYRDRNQPQHF
d_gene: NA; v_gene: TRBV29-1; j_gene: TRBJ1-2; abundance: once; CDR3nt: TGCAGCGTCGTTGTCAGAGCTAACTATGGCTACACCTTC; CDR3aa: CSVVVRANYGYTF
d_gene: NA; v_gene: TRBV19; j_gene: TRBJ1-1; abundance: few; CDR3nt: TGTGCCAGTAGTAACTTCAGGGCGGAGGGCACTGAAGCTTTCTTT; CDR3aa: CASSNFRAEGTEAFF
d_gene: NA; v_gene: TRBV9; j_gene: TRBJ2-1; abundance: NA; CDR3nt: TGTGCCAGCAGCGGGATCGAGCTCTTCTTC; CDR3aa: CASSGIELFF
d_gene: NA; v_gene: TRBV10-3; j_gene: TRBJ1-2; abundance: NA; CDR3nt: TGTGCCATCAGTGAGACATCTAACTATGGCTACACCTTC; CDR3aa: CAISETSNYGYTF
d_gene: NA; v_gene: TRBV6-4; j_gene: TRBJ2-1; abundance: few; CDR3nt: TGTGCCAGCAGTTTTGAAGGGGGAGGGTCCTACAATGAGCAGTTCTTC; CDR3aa: CASSFEGGGSYNEQFF
d_gene: NA; v_gene: TRBV20-1; j_gene: TRBJ2-5; abundance: few; CDR3nt: TGCAGTGCTTGGATGGAGACCCAGTACTTC; CDR3aa: CSAWMETQYF
d_gene: TRBD2; v_gene: TRBV6-6; j_gene: TRBJ2-3; abundance: NA; CDR3nt: TGTGCCAGCAGTTACGCGACAGGGGGTGAGGGACTAGCGGGAGGGCCAAATACGCAGTATTTT; CDR3aa: CASSYATGGEGLAGGPNTQYF